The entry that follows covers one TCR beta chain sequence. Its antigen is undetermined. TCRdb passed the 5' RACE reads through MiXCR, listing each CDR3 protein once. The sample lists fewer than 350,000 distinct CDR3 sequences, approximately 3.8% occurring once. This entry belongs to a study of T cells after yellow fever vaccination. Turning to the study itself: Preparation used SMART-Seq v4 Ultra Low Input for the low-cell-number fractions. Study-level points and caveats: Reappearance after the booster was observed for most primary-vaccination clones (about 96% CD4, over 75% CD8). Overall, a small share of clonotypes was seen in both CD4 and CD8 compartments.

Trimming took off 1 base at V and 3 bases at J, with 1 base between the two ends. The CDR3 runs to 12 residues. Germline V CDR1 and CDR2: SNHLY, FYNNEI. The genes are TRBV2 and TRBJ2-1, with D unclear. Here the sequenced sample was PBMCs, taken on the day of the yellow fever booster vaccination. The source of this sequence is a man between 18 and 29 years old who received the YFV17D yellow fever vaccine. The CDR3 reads CASSEDYNEQFF. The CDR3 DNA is TGTGCCAGCAGTGAAGACTACAATGAGCAGTTCTTC.